Described below is a single T cell receptor beta chain sequence and its context. The data are from a study of Ad26.COV2.S vaccination and SARS-CoV-2 variants. Some clones are missing from TCRdb's copy, which holds only in-frame ones; the method was immunoSEQ multiplex PCR. The sample holds around 300,000 clones, around 88% seen once. The treatment denotes: roughly 19 received Ad26.COV2.S at low or high dose, single or two shots; about 5 received placebo; per-sample allocation not given. Sampling was done on day 63 after the first vaccine or placebo injection. Sequences were derived from peripheral blood, sampled in a trial of Ad26.COV2.S vaccine versus placebo. The origin of this receptor is a person aged 18 to 65 who received the Ad26.COV2.S COVID-19 vaccine or a placebo.

This CDR3 reads CASSRTSVYEQYF. DNA for the CDR3: TGTGCCAGCAGTCGGACATCAGTCTACGAGCAGTACTTC. The chain joins TRBV28 to TRBJ2-7; TRBD1 is a possible D gene (5 bases). The germline V and J ends were trimmed by 5 bases and 3 bases, with 11 bases remaining between them. Germline values: CDR1 MDHEN, CDR2 SYDVKM. This CDR3 spans 13 amino acids.